The next 14 T cell receptor beta chains were all read from a single sample in a study of T-cell reconstitution after alpha-beta-depleted transplantation in children. Unique molecular identifiers were incorporated during preparation of the TCRbeta library. TCRdb re-called the PCR reads through MiXCR, storing one row per CDR3 protein. The sample shows hundreds of thousands of distinct CDR3 sequences, 16% of them seen only once. Sequencing was performed on PBMCs from the stem cell graft donor, taken from the stem cell graft. The receptor set was obtained from a human donor who donated a stem cell graft to a child with acute myeloid leukemia.

V and J are TRBV5-5 and TRBJ2-5; either TRBD1 or TRBD2 may fit D (5 bases each). This CDR3 comprises 14 residues. The V and J ends lost 1 base and 3 bases respectively, with 10 bases between them. Germline V gene sequence: CDR1 SGHKS, CDR2 YYEKEE (reference sequence). This CDR3 is CASSLWGTEETQYF. The CDR3 DNA reads TGTGCCAGCAGCTTGTGGGGGACGGAAGAGACCCAGTACTTC.

To note about this clonotype: This may stem from a read error, because a much larger clone lies one nucleotide away. The final CDR3 position lacks the conserved phenylalanine or tryptophan, pointing to a likely read error. V is TRBV20-1 and J is TRBJ2-2; possibly TRBD2 for D (6 bases). This CDR3 comprises 16 residues. With 0 bases removed from V and 5 bases from J, the gap between germline ends came to 16 bases. Germline V CDR1 and CDR2: DFQATT, SNEGSKA (reference sequence). The CDR3 sequence: CSAREHLGGRTGELFC. The CDR3 DNA sequence: TGCAGTGCTAGAGAACACCTGGGGGGTCGGACCGGGGAGCTGTTTTGT.

This clonotype was seen a handful of times. Being one base from a much bigger clone, this may be a read error. The CDR3 nucleotides read TGTGCCATCAGCTTTACGGGCGACTCCCTTGAAGCTTTCTTT. Amino acid sequence: CAISFTGDSLEAFF. This chain joins TRBV5-5 and TRBJ1-1; D is unclear. Per germline, CDR1 SGHKS and CDR2 YYEKEE (reference sequence). The CDR3 is 14 residues long.

This clonotype was recorded many times. The J gene is TRBJ2-7, the V gene TRBV7-2; the D call may be TRBD1 or TRBD2 (5 bases each). Germline values: CDR1 SGHTA, CDR2 FQGNSA. The V end lost 5 bases, the J end lost 9 bases, and 20 bases lay between the germline ends. The CDR3 has 14 residues. The CDR3 nucleotides are TGTGCCAGCAGCCCCCAGGCGGACATTCGGGGGCAGTACTTC. Translated, it gives CASSPQADIRGQYF.

This clonotype was seen a few times. This rearrangement joins TRBV28 to TRBJ1-1, with TRBD1 as a possible D gene (5 bases). Trimming removed 2 bases from V and 11 bases from J, with 18 bases in between. The CDR3 spans 14 residues. CDR1 and CDR2 from the germline V gene are MDHEN and SYDVKM. CDR3 sequence reads: CASSLNSGGVGAFF. The CDR3 DNA follows: TGTGCCAGCAGTTTAAATTCGGGGGGAGTTGGGGCTTTCTTT.

This clonotype came up many times. The J gene is TRBJ2-1, the V gene TRBV12-3 or TRBV12-4; D is undetermined. This CDR3 is 15 amino acids long. The ends were cut back, 3 bases at V and 5 bases at J, with 14 bases in the middle. Here the CDR3 reads CASSFATQPNNEQFF. The CDR3 DNA is TGTGCCAGCAGTTTTGCGACACAGCCCAACAATGAGCAGTTCTTC.

A few counts support this clonotype. The chain has TRBV4-3 and TRBJ2-1, with 7 bases lining up with TRBD1. Germline V lookup: CDR1 LGHNA, CDR2 YSLEER. J lost 5 bases, V lost 3 bases, and 4 bases had no gene match. The CDR3 has 14 amino acids. CDR3 in DNA: TGCGCCAGCAGCCAGGGGACAGCTAACAATGAGCAGTTCTTC. This encodes CASSQGTANNEQFF.

The rearrangement links TRBV24-1 to TRBJ1-2; unclear D gene. V was clipped by 4 bases and J by 1 base, with 6 bases between them. The CDR3 length is 13 residues. Germline assignment: CDR1 KGHDR and CDR2 SFDVKD. Here the CDR3 DNA reads TGTGCCACCAGTGACGATTTTAACTATGGCTACACCTTC. This sequence encodes CATSDDFNYGYTF.

In this sample, this clonotype turned up many times. This chain uses TRBV20-1 with TRBJ1-5; TRBD1 matches 7 bases. The germline CDR1 and CDR2 sequences are DFQATT and SNEGSKA (reference sequence). The trim removed 6 bases at V and 4 bases at J, leaving 3 bases unmatched. The CDR3 spans 12 residues. In DNA form, the CDR3 reads TGCAGTGCCTCGACAGGGAATCAGCCCCAGCATTTT. Its protein product is CSASTGNQPQHF.

The rearrangement links TRBV11-3 to TRBJ2-7, with D perhaps TRBD2 (6 bases). Trimming took off 1 base at V and 7 bases at J, with 23 bases between the two ends. Germline CDR1 SGHNT, CDR2 YENEEA. CDR3 length equals 17 residues. The CDR3 bases are TGTGCCAGCAGCTTAGGGACTTGGGGATCGGACTACTTTGAGCAGTACTTC. Translating it yields CASSLGTWGSDYFEQYF.

This clonotype came up a few times. This sequence joins TRBV29-1 and TRBJ2-3; 8 bases agree with TRBD2. The V gene end was trimmed by 3 bases and the J gene end by 2 bases; junction bases not matched to a gene: 7. Germline lookup yields CDR1 SQVTM and CDR2 ANQGSEA. The CDR3 spans 15 residues. The CDR3 DNA is TGCAGCGTTGATCCCCGCGGGGGGATCACAGATACGCAGTATTTT. This translates into CSVDPRGGITDTQYF.

This chain joins TRBV29-1 and TRBJ2-1; 9 bases map to TRBD2. The CDR3 has 11 residues. The germline gives CDR1 SQVTM, CDR2 ANQGSEA. The V and J ends lost 5 bases and 14 bases, in that order; junction bases with no gene match: 7. DNA of the CDR3: TGCAGCGTTCGTAGCGGGGGAATAGAGTTCTTC. Protein: CSVRSGGIEFF.

The chain is built from TRBV20-1 and TRBJ1-5, with D uncertain. The CDR3 consists of 9 residues. Trimming shortened V by 6 bases and J by 10 bases, and 7 bases separated the two germline ends. Germline V gene lookup returns CDR1 DFQATT and CDR2 SNEGSKA (reference sequence). As DNA, the CDR3 is TGCAGTGCGGGCCTACCCCAGCATTTT. Encoded protein: CSAGLPQHF.

The sample holds many counts of this clonotype. This chain joins TRBV15 and TRBJ1-5; D is unresolved. Germline CDR1 is LNHNV and CDR2 is YYDKDF (reference sequence). This CDR3 is built from 13 residues. V lost 5 bases, J lost 6 bases, and 11 bases lay in between. The CDR3 nucleotides are TGTGCCACCAGCCTGACGTTGGGTCAGCCCCAGCATTTT. Translating it yields CATSLTLGQPQHF.